The 18 T cell receptor beta chains presented below share a single source sample, sequenced in a study of blood T cell repertoires in COVID-19. Data came from immunoSEQ multiplex PCR; TCRdb stores just in-frame clones and leaves some out. The sample lists about 97,000 clones, around nine tenths occurring once. The sample consisted of peripheral blood. These receptors were obtained from a human donor in a cohort sampled during active COVID-19.

The chain joins TRBV13 to TRBJ2-2; 7 nucleotides align to TRBD1. Germline CDR1 is PRHDT and CDR2 is FYEKMQ (reference sequence). Germline trimming cut 6 bases from V and 2 bases from J; bases unmatched to any gene: 3. The CDR3 has 14 residues. CDR3 loop: CASRTGANTGELFF. CDR3 nucleotides: TGTGCCAGCAGAACAGGGGCTAACACCGGGGAGCTGTTTTTT. Drawing the rest from reference TRBV13 and TRBJ2-2, the complete variable domain is AAGVIQSPRHLIKEKRETATLKCYPIPRHDTVYWYQQGPGQDPQFLISFYEKMQSDKGSIPDRFSAQQFSDYHSELNMSSLELGDSALYFCASRTGANTGELFFGEGSRLTVL.

The chain links TRBV3-1 (or the pseudogene TRBV3-2) to TRBJ2-5; 8 nucleotides agree with TRBD1. Unmatched junction bases numbered 12, after V lost 1 base and J lost 5 bases. The CDR3 is 17 amino acids. Germline V gene data show CDR1 as LGHDT and CDR2 as YNNKEL (reference sequence). The CDR3 here is CASSQVLVGRGHETQYF. CDR3 nucleotide sequence: TGTGCCAGCAGCCAAGTGCTGGTAGGCAGGGGGCACGAGACCCAGTACTTC.

The chain links TRBV7-8 to TRBJ1-1; D possibly corresponds to TRBD1 (5 bases). This CDR3 is built from 11 residues. Germline V gene lookup returns CDR1 SGHVS and CDR2 FQNEAQ. V lost 11 bases and J 6 bases, leaving 13 bases between the germline ends. CDR3 sequence (DNA): TGTGCCTGCTATCGGGGGGCTGAAGCTTTCTTT. Translating it yields CACYRGAEAFF.

This sequence joins TRBV9 and TRBJ2-2; D uncertain. Germline loops: CDR1 SGDLS, CDR2 YYNGEE. Trimming took off 0 bases at V and 2 bases at J, with 14 bases between the two ends. CDR3 length: 17 residues. CDR3 sequence: CASSVEVPGSNTGELFF. DNA of the CDR3: TGTGCCAGCAGCGTAGAGGTTCCAGGTTCAAACACCGGGGAGCTGTTTTTT.

The chain combines TRBV3-1 (or the pseudogene TRBV3-2) with TRBJ1-2; D gene unclear. Trimming removed 4 bases at V and 3 bases at J, with 12 bases between. The CDR3 is made up of 14 amino acids. Germline V gene data show CDR1 as LGHDT and CDR2 as YNNKEL (reference sequence). The CDR3 nucleotides read TGTGCCAGCAGCCCGGGAACCTGGGACTATGGCTACACCTTC. Amino acid sequence: CASSPGTWDYGYTF.

The chain carries TRBV9 and TRBJ1-6; unclear D gene. The V gene's germline CDR1 is SGDLS and CDR2 YYNGEE. The CDR3 totals 16 residues. Trimming removed 4 bases at V and 4 bases at J, with 15 bases between. Here the CDR3 reads CASSSSLGDYNSPLHF. CDR3 DNA: TGTGCCAGCAGCTCCTCCCTAGGAGATTATAATTCACCCCTCCACTTT.

This clone was observed a single time. This chain joins TRBV6-1 and TRBJ1-2; D unclear. The CDR3 covers 10 residues. V was clipped by 3 bases and J by 11 bases, with 7 bases between them. Per germline, CDR1 MNHNS and CDR2 SASEGT. CDR3 sequence reads: CASSDVSYTF. DNA for the CDR3: TGTGCCAGCAGTGATGTGTCGTACACCTTC.

CDR3 loop: CASRPTGGEAFF. The CDR3 nucleotides read TGCGCCAGCAGACCAACAGGGGGCGAAGCTTTCTTT. This chain joins TRBV5-1 and TRBJ1-1; 9 nucleotides match TRBD1. The junction had 4 bases not matched to a gene; V was cut back by 5 bases and J by 8 bases. Germline V gene data show CDR1 as SGHRS and CDR2 as YFSETQ. This CDR3 contains 12 residues.

The chain combines TRBV5-1 with TRBJ2-1; D is uncertain. The germline V gene encodes CDR1 SGHRS and CDR2 YFSETQ. There are 13 residues in the CDR3. V was shortened by 4 bases and J by 3 bases, with 8 bases between the two germline ends. Here the CDR3 reads CASSPDFYNEQFF. The CDR3 DNA follows: TGCGCCAGCAGCCCCGACTTCTACAATGAGCAGTTCTTC.

The chain links TRBV7-2 to TRBJ2-6; 7 bases align to TRBD1. Trimming at V came to 1 base and at J to 4 bases, leaving 7 bases not matched to a gene. The CDR3 consists of 17 residues. In germline, CDR1 is SGHTA, CDR2 FQGNSA. The DNA of the CDR3 is TGTGCCAGCAGCTTAGTGGTAGGGGGCGCGGGGGCCAACGTCCTGACTTTC. Amino acids: CASSLVVGGAGANVLTF.

The rearrangement joins TRBV5-1 to TRBJ1-1; TRBD1 matches at 10 bases. The CDR3 sequence is 17 residues long. CDR1 SGHRS and CDR2 YFSETQ come from the germline V gene. The V segment lost 4 bases and the J segment 1 base; nucleotides outside the gene matches: 10. In nucleotides, the CDR3 is TGCGCCAGCAGCCGACAGGGGGCGAATAGCGGGAACACTGAAGCTTTCTTT. This gives the protein CASSRQGANSGNTEAFF.

This clone was detected only once. Other DNA sequences of this sample code for an identical CDR3. V and J are TRBV9 and TRBJ1-1; D gene unclear. The CDR3 extends over 14 amino acids. V was pared by 0 bases and J by 4 bases, with 10 bases between. Germline CDR1 SGDLS, CDR2 YYNGEE. This CDR3 is CASSVVRGSTEAFF. In nucleotides, the CDR3 is TGTGCCAGCAGCGTAGTCAGAGGATCCACTGAAGCTTTCTTT.

V and J are TRBV2 and TRBJ2-3, with 11 bases lining up with TRBD2. J lost 2 bases, V lost 6 bases, and 10 bases had no gene match. The CDR3 consists of 17 residues. Germline V CDR1 and CDR2: SNHLY, FYNNEI. Here the CDR3 DNA reads TGTGCCAGCAGCCTAGCGGGAGGTTGGACCGCCACAGATACGCAGTATTTT. It yields the protein CASSLAGGWTATDTQYF.

The chain has TRBV19 and TRBJ2-5; TRBD2 matches 13 bases. The J segment lost 3 bases and the V segment lost 3 bases, leaving 1 base of the junction unmatched. CDR3 length: 15 residues. Germline CDR1 is LNHDA and CDR2 is SQIVND (reference sequence). The DNA of the CDR3 is TGTGCCAGTAGTATCGGACTAGCGGGAGAAGAGACCCAGTACTTC. Its translation is CASSIGLAGEETQYF.

There are a few counts of this clone. The chain has TRBV24-1 and TRBJ2-3, with TRBD2 matching 13 bases. Germline V CDR1 and CDR2: KGHDR, SFDVKD. The CDR3 runs 19 residues. Trimming cost V 3 bases and J 1 base; bases outside gene matches: 9. The CDR3 DNA is TGTGCCACCAGTGATGAGGGACTAGCGGGATTTGGGGGCACAGATACGCAGTATTTT. Translation gives CATSDEGLAGFGGTDTQYF.

This chain connects TRBV20-1 to TRBJ1-2, with D unclear. This CDR3 comprises 12 residues. Trimming removed 3 bases from V and 9 bases from J, with 14 bases in between. The germline CDR1 and CDR2 sequences are DFQATT and SNEGSKA (reference sequence). CDR3 in amino acids: CSASGGGNSYTF. CDR3 sequence (DNA): TGCAGTGCTAGTGGTGGAGGGAATAGCTACACCTTC.

This sequence joins TRBV28 and TRBJ2-5; D is possibly TRBD2 (6 bases). The CDR3 length is 13 residues. Germline CDR1 MDHEN, CDR2 SYDVKM. Trimming cost V 6 bases and J 5 bases, with 13 bases left between them. The CDR3 protein is CASRRGREETQYF. CDR3 bases: TGTGCCAGCAGAAGAGGACGGGAGGAGACCCAGTACTTC.

This clone was counted a single time. The CDR3 protein is CASSLTSGTQETQYF. In nucleotides, the CDR3 is TGTGCCAGCAGCTTGACTAGCGGGACCCAAGAGACCCAGTACTTC. The chain has TRBV7-2 and TRBJ2-5; 11 nucleotides match TRBD2. The CDR3 sequence is 15 residues long. V gave up 3 bases and J gave up 1 base; unmatched junction bases: 1. CDR1 is SGHTA and CDR2 is FQGNSA in the germline V gene.